Presented here are 22 T cell receptor beta chains from one specimen sequenced in a study of OX40 agonist ivuxolimab in advanced cancers. Profiled with immunoSEQ multiplex PCR; TCRdb holds only in-frame clones, not every one. Of 15,000 to 20,000 clones in the sample, around 84% are singletons; the top ten hold 12% to 15%. Sequenced here: CD4+ or CD8+ T cells sorted from blood, sampled in a trial of the OX40 agonist ivuxolimab. The source is an adult with an advanced solid tumor such as melanoma, head and neck, liver or kidney cancer.

This chain links TRBV5-8 with TRBJ2-5; 8 bases match TRBD1. Unmatched junction bases numbered 5, after V lost 3 bases and J lost 4 bases. The CDR3 length is 14 residues. Looked up from germline, CDR1 is SGHTS and CDR2 is YDEGEE. The CDR3 loop reads CASSYGQGRETQYF. The DNA of the CDR3 is TGTGCCAGCAGCTACGGACAGGGTCGAGAGACCCAGTACTTC.

The J gene is TRBJ1-2, the V gene TRBV7-4; perhaps TRBD1 as D (6 bases). Trimming pared 5 bases from V and 9 bases from J, leaving 10 bases between. Germline CDR1 SGHVT, CDR2 SQSDAQ. CDR3 length equals 11 residues. In DNA, the CDR3 is TGTGCCAGCAGCCCCGGGACAAGCTACACCTTC. Its translation is CASSPGTSYTF.

This rearrangement joins TRBV7-6 to TRBJ2-3; 8 nucleotides line up with TRBD2. The length of the CDR3 is 15 residues. Germline CDR1 reads SGHVS; CDR2 reads FNYEAQ. V shed 6 bases, J shed 0 bases, and the junction held 5 bases outside the gene matches. CDR3 bases: TGTGCCAGCAGTCCCGGGGGGGTAAGCACAGATACGCAGTATTTT. It encodes CASSPGGVSTDTQYF.

CDR3 nucleotide sequence: TGTGCCTGGAGTCCCAACAGGGAATACGAGCAGTACTTC. This translates into CAWSPNREYEQYF. This chain joins TRBV30 and TRBJ2-7, with a weak D call TRBD1 (6 bases). V lost 2 bases and J lost 4, with 12 bases in between. This CDR3 is built from 13 residues. The germline V gene encodes CDR1 GTSNPN and CDR2 SVGIG (reference sequence).

The chain uses TRBV7-2 and TRBJ2-7; 8 bases fit TRBD1. This CDR3 contains 15 residues. V trimming: 2 bases; J trimming: 3 bases; junction bases outside the gene matches: 6. Germline V gene lookup returns CDR1 SGHTA and CDR2 FQGNSA. DNA for the CDR3: TGTGCCAGCAGCTTAAGGCCGGACAGGGTCTACGAGCAGTACTTC. Its protein is CASSLRPDRVYEQYF.

The gene calls are TRBV18 and TRBJ2-2; 8 bases align to TRBD1. The CDR3 contains 15 residues. V shed 8 bases and J 1 base; nucleotides not matched to a gene: 6. Germline V lookup: CDR1 KGHSH, CDR2 LQKENI. The CDR3 DNA sequence: TGTGCCAGCAACCGGGACAGGATGAACACCGGGGAGCTGTTTTTT. This codes for CASNRDRMNTGELFF.

The J gene is TRBJ2-6, the V gene TRBV28, with D maybe TRBD1 (5 bases). Germline loops: CDR1 MDHEN, CDR2 SYDVKM. The V and J ends lost 5 bases and 3 bases respectively, with 17 bases between them. The CDR3 sequence is 17 residues long. CDR3 DNA sequence: TGTGCCAGCAGTCCAAGCCCAAGACAGATTGGGGCCAACGTCCTGACTTTC. Its translation is CASSPSPRQIGANVLTF.

This rearrangement joins TRBV4-3 to TRBJ2-1; 10 bases fit TRBD2. The J segment lost 0 bases and the V segment lost 1 base, leaving 0 bases of the junction unmatched. The CDR3 has 16 amino acids. The germline V gene encodes CDR1 LGHNA and CDR2 YSLEER. This CDR3 reads CASSQGLAGSYNEQFF. CDR3 bases: TGCGCCAGCAGCCAAGGACTAGCGGGCTCCTACAATGAGCAGTTCTTC.

In its sample, this clone ranks as medium-sized. The V call is TRBV6-1, the J call TRBJ2-7; D uncertain. The CDR3 is 15 residues long. Trimming left V 3 bases short and J 1 base short, with 13 bases between. Germline CDR1 and CDR2: MNHNS and SASEGT. CDR3 DNA: TGTGCCAGCAGTGACGTAGGCGGTTCTTCCTACGAGCAGTACTTC. Protein product: CASSDVGGSSYEQYF.

DNA of the CDR3: TGTGCCAGCAGCTTAAGTCACGACAATGAGCAGTTCTTC. It codes for CASSLSHDNEQFF. This chain uses TRBV11-2 with TRBJ2-1, with D unresolved. The CDR3 covers 13 residues. Germline V gives CDR1 SGHAT, CDR2 FQNNGV. V was cut by 2 bases and J by 5 bases, with 7 bases left in between.

J is TRBJ2-7 and V is TRBV7-2; TRBD1 matches 10 bases. Unmatched junction bases numbered 1, after V lost 0 bases and J lost 5 bases. This CDR3 region has 14 residues. The V gene's germline CDR1 is SGHTA and CDR2 FQGNSA. The CDR3 loop reads CASSLAGTGDEQYF. Written as DNA, the CDR3 is TGTGCCAGCAGCTTAGCCGGGACAGGGGACGAGCAGTACTTC.

The chain recombines TRBV5-5 with TRBJ2-7; a weak D match, TRBD1 (5 bases). V was pared by 1 base and J by 3 bases, with 14 bases between. This CDR3 contains 15 residues. The germline V gene encodes CDR1 SGHKS and CDR2 YYEKEE (reference sequence). This chain's CDR3 is CASSLYPGQGYEQYF. The CDR3 nucleotides read TGTGCCAGCAGCTTGTACCCAGGGCAGGGCTACGAGCAGTACTTC.

This rearrangement joins TRBV9 to TRBJ2-7; 9 bases fit TRBD2. Germline V gene lookup returns CDR1 SGDLS and CDR2 YYNGEE. The trim removed 0 bases at V and 4 bases at J, leaving 8 bases unmatched. This CDR3 has 16 residues. CDR3 DNA: TGTGCCAGCAGCGTAGGAGGGACTAGCTTCGGGTACGAGCAGTACTTC. Translated: CASSVGGTSFGYEQYF. The variable domain in full, completed from reference TRBV9 and TRBJ2-7, reads DSGVTQTPKHLITATGQRVTLRCSPRSGDLSVYWYQQSLDQGLQFLIQYYNGEERAKGNILERFSAQQFPDLHSELNLSSLELGDSALYFCASSVGGTSFGYEQYFGPGTRLTVT.

The rearrangement uses TRBV7-2 and TRBJ2-5; possibly TRBD2 for D (5 bases). The CDR3 is 14 residues long. Trimming removed 4 bases from V and 3 bases from J, with 12 bases in between. Per germline, CDR1 SGHTA and CDR2 FQGNSA. The CDR3 DNA is TGTGCCAGCAGCTCCATGGGGAGTAAAGAGACCCAGTACTTC. It codes for CASSSMGSKETQYF.

There are a few counts of this clone. The V call is TRBV5-5, the J call TRBJ2-1; tentatively, D is TRBD2 (6 bases). CDR3 length: 15 residues. Germline CDR1 reads SGHKS; CDR2 reads YYEKEE (reference sequence). The V gene lost 2 bases and the J gene lost 0 bases, with 9 bases spanning the gap. CDR3 nucleotide sequence: TGTGCCAGCAGCTTTGAACTAGCCTCCTACAATGAGCAGTTCTTC. This gives the protein CASSFELASYNEQFF.

This clone appeared a few times. J is TRBJ2-7 and V is TRBV19, with 11 bases fitting TRBD2. Trimming at V came to 5 bases and at J to 6 bases, leaving 9 bases not matched to a gene. This CDR3 spans 15 amino acids. CDR1 is LNHDA and CDR2 is SQIVND in the germline V gene (reference sequence). DNA for the CDR3: TGTGCCAGTAGTTGGGATACTAGCGGGAGTGGCGAGCAGTACTTC. As protein: CASSWDTSGSGEQYF.

V usage is TRBV14 and J usage is TRBJ2-3; tentatively, D is TRBD2 (6 bases). This CDR3 region has 15 residues. The V gene lost 4 bases and the J gene lost 2 bases, with 13 bases spanning the gap. Germline assignment: CDR1 SGHDN and CDR2 FVKESK. The CDR3 DNA follows: TGTGCCAGCAGCCCCCTGGGGGGACCCACAGATACGCAGTATTTT. It translates to CASSPLGGPTDTQYF.

This clone was seen once. The V and J genes are TRBV4-3 and TRBJ1-5; a possible D gene is TRBD1 (6 bases). The CDR3 runs to 16 residues. Trimming took 0 bases from V and 6 from J, leaving 15 bases between them. Germline lookup yields CDR1 LGHNA and CDR2 YSLEER. The DNA for the CDR3 is TGCGCCAGCAGCCAAGATCTTTCAGGGGACGGTCAGCCCCAGCATTTT. This sequence encodes CASSQDLSGDGQPQHF.

CDR3 protein: CASSSPGTGAYEQYF. The CDR3 region has the DNA TGTGCCAGCAGCAGCCCCGGGACAGGGGCCTACGAGCAGTACTTC. V gene TRBV7-2 combines with J gene TRBJ2-7, with 10 bases lining up with TRBD1. Per germline, CDR1 SGHTA and CDR2 FQGNSA. This CDR3 region has 15 residues. V shed 5 bases and J 2 bases; nucleotides not matched to a gene: 6.

This rearrangement joins TRBV28 to TRBJ1-4; D remains ambiguous. V lost 1 base, J lost 5 bases, and 5 bases lay in between. The CDR3 spans 13 residues. Germline V gene sequence: CDR1 MDHEN, CDR2 SYDVKM. CDR3 bases: TGTGCCAGCAGTTTATCGGAGAATGAAAAACTGTTTTTT. This codes for CASSLSENEKLFF.

The chain carries TRBV21-1 and TRBJ2-7. TRBV21-1 is marked as a pseudogene. The CDR3 runs 17 residues. CDR3 residues: CASSKKLPIGFSYEQYF. The CDR3 DNA is TGTGCCAGCAGCAAAAAACTTCCTATAGGGTTTTCCTACGAGCAGTACTTC.

J is TRBJ1-4 and V is TRBV2; TRBD1 matches at 8 bases. CDR3 length: 15 residues. The germline V gene encodes CDR1 SNHLY and CDR2 FYNNEI. V was clipped by 1 base and J by 6 bases; unmatched bases: 4. CDR3 region: CASSEDQGAYEKLFF. The CDR3 DNA follows: TGTGCCAGCAGTGAAGACCAGGGGGCGTATGAAAAACTGTTTTTT.